The 32 T cell receptor beta chains below were found in one sample sequenced in a study of identifying expanded T cells in peripheral blood. This table comes from immunoSEQ multiplex PCR, and its TCRdb copy is limited to in-frame clones, with some not included. The table lists 97,000 or so clones, about 87% of them singletons. Sequencing input: blood. Every receptor here comes from a person aged 18 to 70 in good health.

This rearrangement joins TRBV11-1 to TRBJ2-1; no reliable D call. CDR3 size: 17 residues. Germline V gives CDR1 SGHAT, CDR2 FQDESV (reference sequence). Trimming left V 0 bases short and J 1 base short, with 13 bases between. CDR3 DNA: TGTGCCAGCAGCTTAGCATCTGGTAGTAGGTCCTACAATGAGCAGTTCTTC. Its translation is CASSLASGSRSYNEQFF.

This sequence joins TRBV6-1 and TRBJ2-3; perhaps TRBD2 as D (7 bases). Germline assignment: CDR1 MNHNS and CDR2 SASEGT. The ends were cut back, 11 bases at V and 3 bases at J, with 15 bases in the middle. The CDR3 totals 13 residues. For the CDR3, the DNA is TGTGCCGGGGAGGGGGGGTCGACAGATACGCAGTATTTT. It encodes CAGEGGSTDTQYF.

The V gene is TRBV29-1, the J gene TRBJ2-2, with 7 bases matching TRBD1. This CDR3 comprises 15 residues. Germline V CDR1 and CDR2: SQVTM, ANQGSEA. V lost 6 bases and J lost 7; bases outside the gene matches: 14. In DNA, the CDR3 is TGCAGCGTAGGGGACAGCCCCTGGAGGAGCGGGGAGCTGTTTTTT. Translated, it gives CSVGDSPWRSGELFF.

The chain combines TRBV18 with TRBJ2-7, with 13 bases identical to TRBD2. Germline CDR1 is KGHSH and CDR2 is LQKENI. V lost 5 bases to trimming and J lost 5 bases; unmatched junction nucleotides: 12. CDR3 length: 17 amino acids. CDR3 sequence: CASSAWDGLAGAHEQYF. The CDR3 DNA reads as TGTGCCAGCTCAGCCTGGGACGGACTAGCGGGAGCCCACGAGCAGTACTTC.

The V call is TRBV6-1, the J call TRBJ2-7, with 9 bases matching TRBD1. Germline trimming cut 2 bases from V and 2 bases from J; bases unmatched to any gene: 4. CDR3 length: 15 amino acids. The germline gives CDR1 MNHNS, CDR2 SASEGT. CDR3 residues: CASSEWGQGPYEQYF. In DNA, the CDR3 is TGTGCCAGCAGTGAATGGGGACAGGGCCCCTACGAGCAGTACTTC.

The V call is TRBV19, the J call TRBJ1-4; 7 nucleotides align to TRBD1. The CDR3 is 18 residues long. Germline loops: CDR1 LNHDA, CDR2 SQIVND (reference sequence). J gave up 5 bases and V 1 base, and 13 bases lay outside the gene matches. CDR3 in DNA: TGTGCCAGTAGTATAGCGGCGGCGCGACAGGGAGGAAATGAAAAACTGTTTTTT. This encodes CASSIAAARQGGNEKLFF.

This clone was counted a single time. The chain carries TRBV5-1 and TRBJ1-1; D remains unclear. Germline-derived CDR1 and CDR2 are SGHRS and YFSETQ. This CDR3 has 13 residues. V was shortened by 4 bases and J by 6 bases, with 13 bases between the two germline ends. CDR3 in amino acids: CASSEDPYAEAFF. Written as DNA, the CDR3 is TGCGCCAGCAGCGAGGACCCTTACGCTGAAGCTTTCTTT.

V is TRBV2 and J is TRBJ1-5; possible D gene TRBD1, 5 bases. Trimming left V 8 bases short and J 1 base short, with 15 bases between. This CDR3 region has 15 residues. CDR1 is SNHLY, CDR2 FYNNEI, per germline. Here the CDR3 reads CASAGPRGSNQPQHF. The CDR3 nucleotides read TGTGCCAGCGCGGGCCCCCGGGGGAGCAATCAGCCCCAGCATTTT.

This chain connects TRBV2 to TRBJ2-5, with D perhaps TRBD2 (5 bases). The CDR3 contains 15 residues. Trimming shortened V by 2 bases and J by 1 base, and 11 bases separated the two germline ends. Germline V lookup: CDR1 SNHLY, CDR2 FYNNEI. This chain's CDR3 is CASSELVGSQETQYF. Here the CDR3 DNA reads TGTGCCAGCAGTGAACTGGTAGGGAGCCAAGAGACCCAGTACTTC.

This sequence joins TRBV7-2 and TRBJ2-7; possible D gene TRBD1, 5 bases. This CDR3 comprises 14 residues. The V gene's germline CDR1 is SGHTA and CDR2 FQGNSA. The V end was cut by 5 bases, the J end by 0 bases, with 11 bases between. The CDR3, as DNA: TGTGCCAGCAGCCTCGACAGTATCTCCTACGAGCAGTACTTC. As protein: CASSLDSISYEQYF.

The chain uses TRBV6-6 and TRBJ1-1, with D uncertain. The CDR3 length is 14 residues. V was trimmed by 6 bases and J by 4 bases, leaving 15 bases between them. Germline loops: CDR1 MNHNY, CDR2 SVGAGI (reference sequence). The DNA for the CDR3 is TGTGCCAGCAGCCTCGGGGTTTCGGGCACTGAAGCTTTCTTT. Protein sequence: CASSLGVSGTEAFF.

The rearrangement links TRBV29-1 to TRBJ1-5, with 7 positions matching TRBD1. CDR3 length: 13 amino acids. The germline CDR1 and CDR2 sequences are SQVTM and ANQGSEA. The trim removed 4 bases at V and 1 base at J, leaving 1 base unmatched. The CDR3 loop reads CSVGDRSNQPQHF. As DNA, the CDR3 is TGCAGCGTTGGGGACAGAAGCAATCAGCCCCAGCATTTT.

The chain joins TRBV6-4 to TRBJ1-1; D unresolved. Germline V gene lookup returns CDR1 MRHNA and CDR2 SNTAGT. V shed 6 bases and J shed 5 bases, with 13 bases lying between them. This CDR3 has 13 residues. CDR3 loop: CASRAMGGTEAFF. The CDR3 DNA reads as TGTGCCAGCAGAGCAATGGGAGGGACTGAAGCTTTCTTT.

The chain is built from TRBV6-5 and TRBJ1-1, with D possibly matching TRBD1 (6 bases). The germline V gene has CDR1 MNHEY and CDR2 SVGAGI. The CDR3 loop spans 13 amino acids. The V and J ends lost 10 bases and 0 bases respectively, with 12 bases between them. The CDR3 loop reads CAIGAGVNTEAFF. The CDR3 bases are TGTGCCATCGGGGCAGGGGTGAACACTGAAGCTTTCTTT.

The CDR3 DNA reads TGTGCCAGCAGCCCGTGGACAGGGAACACTGAAGCTTTCTTT. Encoded protein: CASSPWTGNTEAFF. The chain is built from TRBV7-9 and TRBJ1-1; TRBD1 agrees at 7 bases. The CDR3 length is 14 residues. Germline V gives CDR1 SEHNR, CDR2 FQNEAQ (reference sequence). Trimming cost V 5 bases and J 1 base; bases outside gene matches: 4.

This chain connects TRBV7-9 to TRBJ1-2; possibly TRBD1 for D (5 bases). The CDR3 sequence is 16 residues long. The V end lost 2 bases, the J end lost 2 bases, and 15 bases lay between the germline ends. The germline V gene encodes CDR1 SEHNR and CDR2 FQNEAQ (reference sequence). Here the CDR3 DNA reads TGTGCCAGCAGCTTAAAGCAGGGAGGGACCAACTATGGCTACACCTTC. This translates into CASSLKQGGTNYGYTF.

The chain employs TRBV5-4 and TRBJ2-7; D gene unclear. Germline CDR1 SGHNT, CDR2 YYREEE (reference sequence). This CDR3 has 15 amino acids. V dropped 0 bases and J dropped 1 base, with 11 bases sitting between them. The CDR3 DNA sequence: TGTGCCAGCAGCTTGGGGGAACCCGTTTCCTACGAGCAGTACTTC. It encodes CASSLGEPVSYEQYF.

This clone has at least ten counts. The chain joins TRBV7-8 to TRBJ2-7; 7 bases align to TRBD2. V lost 3 bases and J lost 1; bases outside the gene matches: 6. This CDR3 contains 15 residues. CDR1 is SGHVS, CDR2 FQNEAQ, per germline. CDR3 DNA: TGTGCCAGCAGCTTGGGGGGAGGGTCATCCTACGAGCAGTACTTC. This translates into CASSLGGGSSYEQYF.

This sequence joins TRBV28 and TRBJ2-7; D gene unclear. The CDR3 covers 14 residues. The V gene's germline CDR1 is MDHEN and CDR2 SYDVKM. V was trimmed by 1 base and J by 3 bases, leaving 10 bases between them. The CDR3 region is CASSLSDHSYEQYF. CDR3 nucleotide sequence: TGTGCCAGCAGTTTATCCGATCACAGCTACGAGCAGTACTTC.

This clone has only one observation. This chain links TRBV2 with TRBJ2-7, with 7 nucleotides matching TRBD1. CDR1 and CDR2 (germline): SNHLY, FYNNEI. V was pared by 4 bases and J by 6 bases, with 6 bases of the junction left unmatched. This CDR3 has 13 residues. The DNA for the CDR3 is TGTGCCAGCAGTGGACAGGGAATCGGCGAGCAGTACTTC. It codes for CASSGQGIGEQYF.

The J gene is TRBJ1-1, the V gene TRBV6-4; D perhaps matches TRBD1 (6 bases). Germline-derived CDR1 and CDR2 are MRHNA and SNTAGT. The V end was cut by 3 bases, the J end by 7 bases, with 18 bases between. The CDR3 runs to 15 residues. The CDR3 sequence: CASSESGGTQLEAFF. CDR3 DNA sequence: TGTGCCAGCAGTGAGTCTGGTGGGACACAACTTGAAGCTTTCTTT.

The gene calls are TRBV4-3 and TRBJ2-1; 14 bases map to TRBD2. The length of the CDR3 is 19 residues. Germline assignment: CDR1 LGHNA and CDR2 YSLEER. V lost 2 bases and J lost 7; bases outside the gene matches: 13. The CDR3 reads CASSQFYPPTSGGENEQFF. CDR3 nucleotide sequence: TGCGCCAGCAGCCAATTCTACCCGCCGACTAGCGGGGGGGAAAATGAGCAGTTCTTC.

The rearrangement links TRBV6-6 to TRBJ2-2; D uncertain. This CDR3 region has 16 residues. V was trimmed by 2 bases and J by 6 bases, leaving 16 bases between them. Germline CDR1 reads MNHNY; CDR2 reads SVGAGI (reference sequence). The CDR3 here is CASSYDPERAPGELFF. The CDR3 DNA reads TGTGCCAGCAGTTACGATCCGGAAAGGGCTCCCGGGGAGCTGTTTTTT.

The chain employs TRBV5-1 and TRBJ2-1; TRBD2 agrees at 10 bases. Looked up from germline, CDR1 is SGHRS and CDR2 is YFSETQ. J gave up 7 bases and V 1 base, and 5 bases lay outside the gene matches. The CDR3 is made up of 15 amino acids. The CDR3 nucleotides read TGCGCCAGCAGCTTGCTAGCGGGAGTGGGGAATGAGCAGTTCTTC. Protein: CASSLLAGVGNEQFF.

This rearrangement joins TRBV27 to TRBJ2-7; D gene unclear. CDR1 is MNHEY, CDR2 SMNVEV, per germline (reference sequence). This CDR3 comprises 11 residues. V lost 6 bases to trimming and J lost 5 bases, with 8 bases between them. CDR3 sequence reads: CASSTFHEQYF. CDR3 nucleotide sequence: TGTGCCAGCAGCACCTTCCACGAGCAGTACTTC.

V gene TRBV11-1 combines with J gene TRBJ2-5; unclear D gene. In germline, CDR1 is SGHAT, CDR2 FQDESV (reference sequence). V was clipped by 1 base and J by 5 bases, with 11 bases between them. The CDR3 runs 14 residues. CDR3 region: CASSLVVWAETQYF. The CDR3 DNA follows: TGTGCCAGCAGCTTAGTCGTCTGGGCGGAGACCCAGTACTTC.

The chain joins TRBV18 to TRBJ1-5; weak D call: TRBD1 (5 bases). This CDR3 has 13 amino acids. Trimming cost V 3 bases and J 7 bases, with 10 bases left between them. Germline V gene data show CDR1 as KGHSH and CDR2 as LQKENI. The CDR3 bases are TGTGCCAGCTCACCGGGGGAGAACCAGCCCCAGCATTTT. Protein sequence: CASSPGENQPQHF.

This chain uses TRBV19 with TRBJ2-5; D gene ambiguous. CDR1 and CDR2 from the germline V gene are LNHDA and SQIVND (reference sequence). The CDR3 spans 14 residues. V lost 3 bases and J lost 2, with 10 bases in between. Here the CDR3 reads CASSMDLVQETQYF. The CDR3 DNA follows: TGTGCCAGTAGTATGGATCTAGTACAAGAGACCCAGTACTTC.

This clone was seen a handful of times. The chain joins TRBV19 to TRBJ2-2, with D maybe TRBD2 (6 bases). Trimming cost V 5 bases and J 7 bases, with 17 bases left between them. Germline CDR1 and CDR2: LNHDA and SQIVND (reference sequence). The CDR3 covers 15 residues. The CDR3 protein is CASSVGLAMGGELFF. The CDR3 coding sequence is TGTGCCAGTAGTGTGGGTCTAGCGATGGGCGGGGAGCTGTTTTTT.

DNA of the CDR3: TGTGCCAGCAGCGTAGAAGGCGGGAGGGCCGGGAACGAGCAGTACTTC. Encoded protein: CASSVEGGRAGNEQYF. The chain has TRBV9 and TRBJ2-7; 9 bases align to TRBD2. The germline V gene has CDR1 SGDLS and CDR2 YYNGEE. V trimming: 0 bases; J trimming: 5 bases; junction bases outside the gene matches: 9. This CDR3 spans 16 amino acids.

The chain links TRBV5-4 to TRBJ2-2; D perhaps matches TRBD1 (6 bases). V shed 4 bases and J shed 1 base, with 14 bases lying between them. The germline V gene encodes CDR1 SGHNT and CDR2 YYREEE (reference sequence). The CDR3 is 16 amino acids. CDR3 loop: CASSPSPGQNTGELFF. The CDR3 DNA follows: TGTGCCAGCAGCCCCAGCCCGGGACAGAACACCGGGGAGCTGTTTTTT.

The chain is built from TRBV19 and TRBJ2-7, with D unclear. Looked up from germline, CDR1 is LNHDA and CDR2 is SQIVND (reference sequence). The CDR3 extends over 13 amino acids. The V gene lost 3 bases and the J gene lost 2 bases, with 8 bases spanning the gap. CDR3 in amino acids: CASSITGTYEQYF. In DNA form, the CDR3 reads TGTGCCAGTAGTATTACGGGTACCTACGAGCAGTACTTC.